Shown below are 17 T cell receptor beta chains from a single sample sequenced in a study of regulatory T cells in long-lasting Graves disease (dated by TCRdb to the early 2020s). This specimen's time point label, per the study, means: newly diagnosed GD, antithyroid drugs for less than 3 months. For both TCR sequencing and RNA sequencing, RNA was extracted from PBMCs in TRIzol. Library generation was performed with multiplex PCR. Data came from an Illumina HiSeq 4000. CDR3 regions were amplified by Arm-PCR with iRepertoire HTBI primers to construct TCR beta libraries. Using fastp trimming at Q25 and MiXCR clonotype assembly, TCRdb reanalyzed the public sequencing data and kept in-frame beta chains. Merged by CDR3 protein, the rows form single entries marked with the most common genes and DNA. The sample table shows about 240,000 distinct CDR3 sequences, and 20% are seen once. 11% to 15% of the sample is taken by the ten largest.

The sample consisted of peripheral blood mononuclear cells (PBMCs), taken at new diagnosis, from a patient treated with antithyroid drugs. These receptors all come from a female donor with Graves disease.

This clonotype was found a few times. A read error may be the cause here, since a much bigger clone is one base away. This chain links TRBV4-1 with TRBJ2-7; tentatively, D is TRBD2 (5 bases). Germline assignment: CDR1 MGHRA and CDR2 YSYEKL. CDR3 length equals 16 residues. The V and J ends lost 4 bases and 3 bases respectively, with 19 bases between them. CDR3 sequence (DNA): TGCGCCAGCAGCCCCAGGACTGCCATGCAGAGCTACGAGCAGTACTTC. Residues: CASSPRTAMQSYEQYF.

The DNA for the CDR3 is TGTGCCAGCAGCTTGGGACAGGGCTCTGGAAACACCATATATTTT. Its protein is CASSLGQGSGNTIYF. The chain uses TRBV12-3 or TRBV12-4 and TRBJ1-3; 9 nucleotides align to TRBD1. V lost 6 bases and J lost 0; bases outside the gene matches: 3. The CDR3 is 15 residues long.

On this clonotype: This probably arose from a read error, given a far larger clone one base away. The chain employs TRBV27 and TRBJ2-7, with D unresolved. V lost 6 bases to trimming and J lost 6 bases, with 18 bases between them. The germline CDR1 and CDR2 sequences are MNHEY and SMNVEV (reference sequence). This CDR3 comprises 14 residues. CDR3 sequence (DNA): TGTGCCAGCAGCCTCCAGGACCTGGGTGGCGAGCAGTACTTC. Translated, it gives CASSLQDLGGEQYF.

This clonotype came up once. The V gene is TRBV5-4, the J gene TRBJ2-2; weak D call: TRBD2 (7 bases). Deletions cut 0 bases from V and 4 bases from J, with 13 bases between. In germline, CDR1 is SGHNT, CDR2 YYREEE (reference sequence). The CDR3 is 16 residues long. CDR3 DNA sequence: TGTGCCAGCAGCTTGGGTGGGGGGGCCGGCACCGGGGAGCTGTTTTTT. Amino acid sequence: CASSLGGGAGTGELFF.

This chain joins TRBV12-3 or TRBV12-4 and TRBJ2-2; TRBD2 matches at 10 bases. J lost 4 bases, V lost 2 bases, and 1 base had no gene match. The CDR3 covers 15 residues. CDR3 in DNA: TGTGCCAGCAGTTTAAGGACTAGCGGCACCGGGGAGCTGTTTTTT. Its translation: CASSLRTSGTGELFF.

This clonotype was counted many times. The chain uses TRBV24-1 and TRBJ2-6; D not certain. This CDR3 contains 16 residues. V was clipped by 4 bases and J by 1 base, with 10 bases between them. Germline V CDR1 and CDR2: KGHDR, SFDVKD. In DNA, the CDR3 is TGTGCCACCAGTGACACTGTATTTTCTGGGGCCAACGTCCTGACTTTC. Translating gives CATSDTVFSGANVLTF.

Worth noting for this clonotype: This likely stems from a read error, as it lies one base from a far larger clone. The chain recombines TRBV7-2 with TRBJ2-1; TRBD2 matches 8 bases. Germline V gene data show CDR1 as SGHTA and CDR2 as FQGNSA. This CDR3 comprises 16 residues. Trimming at V came to 4 bases and at J to 10 bases, leaving 15 bases not matched to a gene. The CDR3 region has the DNA TGTGCCAGCAGCTCGGCCAGGGGAGCGGGGGAACTAGAGCAGTTCTTC. This sequence encodes CASSSARGAGELEQFF. The full variable domain, completed using reference TRBV7-2 and TRBJ2-1, is GAGVSQSPSNKVTEKGKDVELRCDPISGHTALYWYRQSLGQGLEFLIYFQGNSAPDKSGLPSDRFSAERTGGSVSTLTIQRTQQEDSAVYLCASSSARGAGELEQFFGPGTRLTVL.

The chain couples TRBV7-2 to TRBJ1-5; TRBD1 might be the D (6 bases). The V end lost 5 bases, the J end lost 0 bases, and 11 bases lay between the germline ends. Germline lookup yields CDR1 SGHTA and CDR2 FQGNSA. The CDR3 contains 15 residues. CDR3: CASSPGTYSNQPQHF. CDR3 nucleotides: TGTGCCAGCAGCCCCGGGACATATAGCAATCAGCCCCAGCATTTT.

This clonotype was picked up many times. V and J are TRBV2 and TRBJ1-2; a possible D gene is TRBD1 (6 bases). The V end was cut by 3 bases, the J end by 5 bases, with 7 bases between. This CDR3 contains 12 residues. Germline loops: CDR1 SNHLY, CDR2 FYNNEI. CDR3 region: CASSDRGYGYTF. DNA of the CDR3: TGTGCCAGCAGTGATAGGGGGTATGGCTACACCTTC.

This clonotype was seen more than once but under ten times. The chain uses TRBV20-1 and TRBJ2-5, with TRBD1 matching 9 bases. V gave up 6 bases and J gave up 9 bases; unmatched junction bases: 5. This CDR3 spans 11 amino acids. Germline V gene sequence: CDR1 DFQATT, CDR2 SNEGSKA (reference sequence). The CDR3 here is CSAPGQGAQYF. CDR3 coding DNA: TGCAGTGCCCCGGGACAGGGTGCCCAGTACTTC.

In this sample, this clonotype turned up many times. J is TRBJ2-7 and V is TRBV7-2, with D perhaps TRBD1 or TRBD2 (5 bases each). The V end lost 0 bases, the J end lost 7 bases, and 16 bases lay between the germline ends. This CDR3 contains 15 residues. The germline V gene has CDR1 SGHTA and CDR2 FQGNSA. The CDR3 nucleotides are TGTGCCAGCAGCTTAGCAGTCCCGGGACGAGGTGAGCAGTACTTC. Translating it yields CASSLAVPGRGEQYF.

This clonotype was seen a few times. A much bigger clone sits one base away, suggesting this may be a read error. The rearrangement joins TRBV7-2 to TRBJ2-1; TRBD2 matches at 11 bases. CDR1 is SGHTA, CDR2 FQGNSA, per germline. V lost 5 bases, J lost 5 bases, and 5 bases stayed unmatched. The CDR3 totals 15 residues. The CDR3 loop reads CASSRLAGSHNEQFF. DNA of the CDR3: TGTGCCAGCAGCCGACTAGCGGGATCCCACAATGAGCAGTTCTTC.

The chain uses TRBV10-2 and TRBJ2-7; 7 positions agree with TRBD1. Germline CDR1 reads WSHSY; CDR2 reads SAAADI. The CDR3 totals 14 residues. The J segment lost 0 bases and the V segment lost 6 bases, leaving 5 bases of the junction unmatched. CDR3 DNA: TGCGCCAGCAGGAGGGGGCAAACCTCCTACGAGCAGTACTTC. Translation: CASRRGQTSYEQYF.

The gene calls are TRBV4-3 and TRBJ1-1, with 8 bases that match TRBD1. Germline V gene data show CDR1 as LGHNA and CDR2 as YSLEER. The V and J ends lost 1 base and 4 bases, in that order; junction bases with no gene match: 8. This CDR3 spans 16 amino acids. The CDR3 here is CASSQGPGQGGTEAFF. The DNA of the CDR3 is TGCGCCAGCAGCCAAGGCCCTGGACAGGGCGGCACTGAAGCTTTCTTT.

This clonotype was detected a few times. The chain joins TRBV10-3 to TRBJ1-2, with unresolved D. CDR3 length: 13 residues. CDR1 is ENHRY, CDR2 SYGVKD, per germline. V was cut by 2 bases and J by 3 bases, with 7 bases left in between. Here the CDR3 DNA reads TGTGCCATCAGTGAGGTACCGTACTATGGCTACACCTTC. This sequence encodes CAISEVPYYGYTF.

This clonotype was observed at least ten times. V usage is TRBV11-3 and J usage is TRBJ2-2; 7 nucleotides line up with TRBD1. This CDR3 is 15 amino acids long. CDR1 is SGHNT and CDR2 is YENEEA in the germline V gene. J lost 0 bases, V lost 6 bases, and 4 bases had no gene match. The chain's CDR3 is CASRTTGSNTGELFF. In DNA form, the CDR3 reads TGTGCCAGCAGGACGACAGGGTCGAACACCGGGGAGCTGTTTTTT.

This clonotype was recorded a few times. V gene TRBV5-5 combines with J gene TRBJ1-2, with D hard to call. Trimming cost V 1 base and J 4 bases, with 8 bases left between them. The germline CDR1 and CDR2 sequences are SGHKS and YYEKEE (reference sequence). This CDR3 region has 13 residues. This CDR3 reads CASSLLATYGYTF. The CDR3 coding sequence is TGTGCCAGCAGCTTGTTAGCCACCTATGGCTACACCTTC.